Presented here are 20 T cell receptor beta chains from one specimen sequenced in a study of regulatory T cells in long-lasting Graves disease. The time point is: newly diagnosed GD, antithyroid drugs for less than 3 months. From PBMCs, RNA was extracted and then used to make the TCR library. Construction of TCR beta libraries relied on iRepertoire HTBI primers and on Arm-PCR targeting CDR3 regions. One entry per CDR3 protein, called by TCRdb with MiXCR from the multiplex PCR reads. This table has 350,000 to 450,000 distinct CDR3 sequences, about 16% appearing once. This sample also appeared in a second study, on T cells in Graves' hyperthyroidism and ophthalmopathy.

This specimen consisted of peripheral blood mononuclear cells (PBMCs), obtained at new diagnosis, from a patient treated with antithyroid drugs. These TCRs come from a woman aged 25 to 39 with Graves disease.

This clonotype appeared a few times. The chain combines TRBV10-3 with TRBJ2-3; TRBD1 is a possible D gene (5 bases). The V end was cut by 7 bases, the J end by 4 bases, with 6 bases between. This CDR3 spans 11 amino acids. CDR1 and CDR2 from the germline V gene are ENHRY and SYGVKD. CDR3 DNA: TGTGCCATCATGGGGCCAGATACGCAGTATTTT. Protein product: CAIMGPDTQYF.

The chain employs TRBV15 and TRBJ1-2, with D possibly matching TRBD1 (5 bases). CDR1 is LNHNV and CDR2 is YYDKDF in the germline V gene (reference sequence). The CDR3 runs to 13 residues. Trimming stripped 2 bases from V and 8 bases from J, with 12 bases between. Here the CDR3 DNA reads TGTGCCACCAGCAGACAGGGAGGGGACGGCTACACCTTC. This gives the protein CATSRQGGDGYTF.

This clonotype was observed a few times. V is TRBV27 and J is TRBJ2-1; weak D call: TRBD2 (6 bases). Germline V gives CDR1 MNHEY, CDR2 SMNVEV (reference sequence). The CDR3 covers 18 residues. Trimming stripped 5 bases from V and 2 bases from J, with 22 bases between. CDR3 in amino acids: CASSPYPPYSGTYNEQFF. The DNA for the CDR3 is TGTGCCAGCAGTCCGTACCCGCCCTATAGCGGAACCTACAATGAGCAGTTCTTC.

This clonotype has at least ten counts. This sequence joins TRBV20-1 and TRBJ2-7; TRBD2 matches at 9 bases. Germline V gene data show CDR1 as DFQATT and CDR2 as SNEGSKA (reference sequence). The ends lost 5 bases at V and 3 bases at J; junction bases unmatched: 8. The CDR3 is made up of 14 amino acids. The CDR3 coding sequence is TGCAGTGCTCCGACTAGCGGAGGGGGCTACGAGCAGTACTTC. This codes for CSAPTSGGGYEQYF.

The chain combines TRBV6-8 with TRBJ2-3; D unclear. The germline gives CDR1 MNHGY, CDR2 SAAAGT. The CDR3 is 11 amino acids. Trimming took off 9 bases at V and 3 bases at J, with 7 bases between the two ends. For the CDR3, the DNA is TGTGCCAGTACGGCAACAGATACGCAGTATTTT. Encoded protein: CASTATDTQYF.

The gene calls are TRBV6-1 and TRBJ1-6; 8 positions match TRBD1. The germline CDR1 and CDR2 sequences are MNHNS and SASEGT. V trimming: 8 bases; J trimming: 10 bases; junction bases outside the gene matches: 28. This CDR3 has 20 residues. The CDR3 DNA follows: TGTGCCAGCCGATCGACAGGGGTTGAGCTTCTAGGTCCAAACGGCTCACCCCTCCACTTT. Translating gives CASRSTGVELLGPNGSPLHF.

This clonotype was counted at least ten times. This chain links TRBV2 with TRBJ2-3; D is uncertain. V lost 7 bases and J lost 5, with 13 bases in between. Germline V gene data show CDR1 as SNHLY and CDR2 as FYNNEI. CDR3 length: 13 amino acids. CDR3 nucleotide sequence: TGTGCCAGCACCACTCGGGCTAGAGATACGCAGTATTTT. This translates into CASTTRARDTQYF. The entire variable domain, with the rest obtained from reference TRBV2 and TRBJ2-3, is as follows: EPEVTQTPSHQVTQMGQEVILRCVPISNHLYFYWYRQILGQKVEFLVSFYNNEISEKSEIFDDQFSVERPDGSNFTLKIRSTKLEDSAMYFCASTTRARDTQYFGPGTRLTVL.

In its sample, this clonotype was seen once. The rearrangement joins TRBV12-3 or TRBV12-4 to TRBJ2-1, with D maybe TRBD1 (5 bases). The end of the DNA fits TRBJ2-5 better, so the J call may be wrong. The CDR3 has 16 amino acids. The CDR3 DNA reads TGTGCCAGCAGTTTAGCAGGGGTCCGCTTCGGGGAGACCCAGTACTTC. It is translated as CASSLAGVRFGETQYF.

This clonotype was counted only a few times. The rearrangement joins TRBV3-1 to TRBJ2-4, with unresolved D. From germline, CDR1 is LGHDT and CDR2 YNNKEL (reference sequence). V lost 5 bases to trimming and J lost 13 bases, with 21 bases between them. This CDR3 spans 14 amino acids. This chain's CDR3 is CASSDTDRDSGQYF. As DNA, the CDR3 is TGTGCCAGCAGCGACACGGACCGCGATTCTGGGCAGTACTTC. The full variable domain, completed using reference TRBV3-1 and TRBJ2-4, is DTAVSQTPKYLVTQMGNDKSIKCEQNLGHDTMYWYKQDSKKFLKIMFSYNNKELIINETVPNRFSPKSPDKAHLNLHINSLELGDSAVYFCASSDTDRDSGQYFGAGTRLSVL.

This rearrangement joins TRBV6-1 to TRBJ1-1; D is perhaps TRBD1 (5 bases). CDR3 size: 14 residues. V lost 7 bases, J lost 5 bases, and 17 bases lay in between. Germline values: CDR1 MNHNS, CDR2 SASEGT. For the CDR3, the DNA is TGTGCCAGCACAGGGCCGGGGGGTGCGACTGAAGCTTTCTTT. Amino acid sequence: CASTGPGGATEAFF.

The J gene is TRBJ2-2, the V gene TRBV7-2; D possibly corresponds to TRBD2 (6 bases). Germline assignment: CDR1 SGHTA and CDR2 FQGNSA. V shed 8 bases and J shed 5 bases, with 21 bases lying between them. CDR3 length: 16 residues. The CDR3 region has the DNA TGTGCCAGCTCCGGTGGGGCTAGCGTTGGGACCGGGGAGCTGTTTTTT. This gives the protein CASSGGASVGTGELFF.

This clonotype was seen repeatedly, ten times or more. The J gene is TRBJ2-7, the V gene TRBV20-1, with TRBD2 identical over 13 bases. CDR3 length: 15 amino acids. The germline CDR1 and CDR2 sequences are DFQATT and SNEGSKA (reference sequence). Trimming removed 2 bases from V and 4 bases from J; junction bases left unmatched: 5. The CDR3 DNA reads TGCAGTGCTAGACGACTAGCGGGAGGAGGTTACGAGCAGTACTTC. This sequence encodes CSARRLAGGGYEQYF.

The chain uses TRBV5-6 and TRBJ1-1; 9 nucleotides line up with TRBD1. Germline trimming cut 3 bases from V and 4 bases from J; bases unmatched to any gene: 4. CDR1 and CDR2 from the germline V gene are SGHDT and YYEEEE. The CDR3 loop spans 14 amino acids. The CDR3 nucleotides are TGTGCCAGCAGCTGGGGGACAGGGCTCACTGAAGCTTTCTTT. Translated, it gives CASSWGTGLTEAFF. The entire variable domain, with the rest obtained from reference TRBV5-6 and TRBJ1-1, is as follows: DAGVTQSPTHLIKTRGQQVTLRCSPKSGHDTVSWYQQALGQGPQFIFQYYEEEERQRGNFPDRFSGHQFPNYSSELNVNALLLGDSALYLCASSWGTGLTEAFFGQGTRLTVV.

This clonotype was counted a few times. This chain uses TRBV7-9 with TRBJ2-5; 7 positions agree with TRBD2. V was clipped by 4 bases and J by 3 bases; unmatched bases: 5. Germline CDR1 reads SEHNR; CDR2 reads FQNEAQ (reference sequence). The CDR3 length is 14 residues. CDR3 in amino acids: CASSSRAGKETQYF. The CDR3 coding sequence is TGTGCCAGCAGCTCCAGAGCGGGAAAAGAGACCCAGTACTTC.

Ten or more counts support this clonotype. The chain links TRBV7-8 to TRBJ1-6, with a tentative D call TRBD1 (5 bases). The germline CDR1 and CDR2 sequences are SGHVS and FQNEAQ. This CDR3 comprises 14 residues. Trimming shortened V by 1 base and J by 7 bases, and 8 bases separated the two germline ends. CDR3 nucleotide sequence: TGTGCCAGCAGCTTAGGAGGGGAGAATTCACCCCTCCACTTT. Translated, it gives CASSLGGENSPLHF.

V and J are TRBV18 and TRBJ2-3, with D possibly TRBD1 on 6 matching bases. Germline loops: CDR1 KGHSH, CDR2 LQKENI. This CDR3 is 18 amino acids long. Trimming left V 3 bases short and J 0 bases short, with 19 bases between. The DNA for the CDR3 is TGTGCCAGCTCACCGTTTAGTCCCGGGACAACTAGCACAGATACGCAGTATTTT. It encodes CASSPFSPGTTSTDTQYF. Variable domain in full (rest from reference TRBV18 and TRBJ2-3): NAGVMQNPRHLVRRRGQEARLRCSPMKGHSHVYWYRQLPEEGLKFMVYLQKENIIDESGMPKERFSAEFPKEGPSILRIQQVVRGDSAAYFCASSPFSPGTTSTDTQYFGPGTRLTVL.

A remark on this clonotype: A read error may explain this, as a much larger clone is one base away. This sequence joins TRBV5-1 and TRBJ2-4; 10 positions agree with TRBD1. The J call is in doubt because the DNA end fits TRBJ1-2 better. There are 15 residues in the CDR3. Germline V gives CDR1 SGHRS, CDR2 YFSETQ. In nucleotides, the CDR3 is TGCGCCAACAGCTTGGAGACAGGGGGCGGCTATGGCTACACCTTC. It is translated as CANSLETGGGYGYTF.

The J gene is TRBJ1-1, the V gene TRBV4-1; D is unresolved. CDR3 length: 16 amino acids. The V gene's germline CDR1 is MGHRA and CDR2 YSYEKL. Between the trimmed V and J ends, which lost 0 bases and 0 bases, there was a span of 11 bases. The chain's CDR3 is CASSQEKRIMNTEAFF. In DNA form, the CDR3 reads TGCGCCAGCAGCCAAGAAAAGCGCATTATGAACACTGAAGCTTTCTTT.

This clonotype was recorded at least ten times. CDR3 region: CASSLSGTGVGYYEQYF. Written as DNA, the CDR3 is TGTGCCAGCAGTTTATCGGGTACAGGGGTAGGGTACTACGAGCAGTACTTC. The rearrangement joins TRBV27 to TRBJ2-7; TRBD1 aligns across 7 bases. Trimming took 0 bases from V and 3 from J; bases not matched to a gene: 11. Germline V gene sequence: CDR1 MNHEY, CDR2 SMNVEV (reference sequence). The CDR3 sequence is 17 residues long.

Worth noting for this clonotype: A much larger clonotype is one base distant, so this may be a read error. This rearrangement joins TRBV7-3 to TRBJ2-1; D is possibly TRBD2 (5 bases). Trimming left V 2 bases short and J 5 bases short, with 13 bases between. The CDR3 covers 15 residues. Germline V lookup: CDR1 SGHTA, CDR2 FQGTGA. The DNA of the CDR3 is TGTGCCAGCAGCTTAGCTCCAGCGGTAGACAATGAGCAGTTCTTC. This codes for CASSLAPAVDNEQFF.